These 5 T cell receptor beta chains were sequenced from one sample in a study of beta chain features in type 1 diabetes (dated by TCRdb to the late 2010s). Broad study findings and their caveats: Type 1 diabetes patients showed a moderate but significant shortening of TCRB CDR3 length in all four CD4+ subsets.

Libraries were prepared through the immunoSEQ multiplex PCR assay. All of the isolated RNA was reverse transcribed with the High Capacity cDNA Reverse Transcription Kit, so expressed TCRB transcripts were sequenced. Entries here come from immuneACCESS through TCRdb and include only in-frame sequences with V and J called. Some clones fail to appear in such tables; in the studies checked, an unresolved V gene covers under half of the shortfall, and the cause of the remainder is unknown. In all, the sample holds some 660,000 clones, and roughly an eighth of those were seen once. The ten largest make up approximately 0.039% of the sample. Their antigen targets remain unknown. Material for sequencing was naive CD4+ T cells from blood. This specimen's cell subset or site label, per the study, means: true naive CD4+ T cells. The receptors come from a man between 18 and 29 years old with type 1 diabetes.

The chain uses TRBV30 and TRBJ1-1; perhaps TRBD1 as D (6 bases). This CDR3 has 14 residues. Trimming removed 7 bases at V and 4 bases at J, with 19 bases between. Germline assignment: CDR1 GTSNPN and CDR2 SVGIG (reference sequence). The CDR3 spells CASTFPGGGTEAFF. The CDR3 nucleotides are TGTGCCTCTACGTTCCCTGGAGGGGGCACTGAAGCTTTCTTT.

In the case of this clone: At the DNA level, this CDR3 is encoded by other sequences in the same sample as well. The chain employs TRBV5-1 and TRBJ2-1; no reliable D call. CDR1 is SGHRS, CDR2 YFSETQ, per germline. The CDR3 is 15 amino acids. The V gene lost 7 bases and the J gene lost 4 bases, with 18 bases spanning the gap. For the CDR3, the DNA is TGCGCCAGCTCGCTTGGACGGGCCCAATACAATGAGCAGTTCTTC. It specifies CASSLGRAQYNEQFF.

The chain combines TRBV6-5 with TRBJ2-1; weak D call: TRBD1 (7 bases). The germline V and J ends were trimmed by 6 bases and 7 bases, with 13 bases remaining between them. The CDR3 is 13 amino acids. Per the germline V gene, CDR1 is MNHEY and CDR2 is SVGAGI. As DNA, the CDR3 is TGTGCCAGCAGACCCCCAGGGGGGAATGAGCAGTTCTTC. It codes for CASRPPGGNEQFF.

This clone was recorded a few times. The rearrangement uses TRBV7-2 and TRBJ2-1; 7 positions agree with TRBD1. Germline CDR1 reads SGHTA; CDR2 reads FQGNSA. With 6 bases clipped from V and 1 base from J, the junction kept 3 bases outside the gene matches. The CDR3 is made up of 14 amino acids. Here the CDR3 DNA reads TGTGCCAGCAGGAGACAGGGTTCCTACAATGAGCAGTTCTTC. Its protein product is CASRRQGSYNEQFF.

V is TRBV30 and J is TRBJ2-1; D call uncertain. CDR1 is GTSNPN and CDR2 is SVGIG in the germline V gene (reference sequence). V shed 4 bases and J shed 7 bases, with 11 bases lying between them. The CDR3 consists of 12 residues. Here the CDR3 DNA reads TGTGCCTGGAACCCAGTAGGAAATGAGCAGTTCTTC. Encoded protein: CAWNPVGNEQFF.